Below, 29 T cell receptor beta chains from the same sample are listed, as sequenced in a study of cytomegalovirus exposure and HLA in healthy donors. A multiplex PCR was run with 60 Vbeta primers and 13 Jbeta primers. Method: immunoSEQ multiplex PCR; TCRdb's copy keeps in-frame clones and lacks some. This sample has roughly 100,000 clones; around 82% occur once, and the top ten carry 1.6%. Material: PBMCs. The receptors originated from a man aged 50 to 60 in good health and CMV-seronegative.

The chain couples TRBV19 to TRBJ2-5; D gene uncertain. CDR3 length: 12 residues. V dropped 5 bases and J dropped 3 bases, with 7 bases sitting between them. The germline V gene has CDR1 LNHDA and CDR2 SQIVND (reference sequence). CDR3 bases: TGTGCCAGTAGTCAAGAGGAAGAGACCCAGTACTTC. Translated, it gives CASSQEEETQYF.

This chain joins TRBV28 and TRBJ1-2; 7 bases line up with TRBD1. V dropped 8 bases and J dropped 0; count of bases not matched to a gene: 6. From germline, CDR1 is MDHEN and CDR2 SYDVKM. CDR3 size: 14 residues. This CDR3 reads CASVPGGSNYGYTF. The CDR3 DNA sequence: TGTGCCAGCGTCCCAGGGGGATCTAACTATGGCTACACCTTC.

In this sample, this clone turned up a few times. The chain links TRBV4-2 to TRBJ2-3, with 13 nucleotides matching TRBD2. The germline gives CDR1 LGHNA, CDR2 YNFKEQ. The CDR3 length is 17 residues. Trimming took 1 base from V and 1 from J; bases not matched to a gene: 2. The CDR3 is CASSQGLAGGRTDTQYF. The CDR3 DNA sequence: TGTGCCAGCAGCCAAGGACTAGCGGGGGGTCGCACAGATACGCAGTATTTT.

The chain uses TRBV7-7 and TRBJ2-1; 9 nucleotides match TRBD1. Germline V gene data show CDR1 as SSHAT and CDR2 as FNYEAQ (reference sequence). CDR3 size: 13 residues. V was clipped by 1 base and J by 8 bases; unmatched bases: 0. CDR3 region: CASSLGTGDEQFF. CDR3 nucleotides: TGTGCCAGCAGCTTAGGGACAGGGGATGAGCAGTTCTTC.

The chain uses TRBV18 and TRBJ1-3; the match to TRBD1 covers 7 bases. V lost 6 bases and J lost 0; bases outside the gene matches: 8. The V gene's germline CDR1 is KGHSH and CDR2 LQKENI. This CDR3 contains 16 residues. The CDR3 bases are TGTGCCAGCTCCCGGGACAGCGTAGGCTCTGGAAACACCATATATTTT. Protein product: CASSRDSVGSGNTIYF.

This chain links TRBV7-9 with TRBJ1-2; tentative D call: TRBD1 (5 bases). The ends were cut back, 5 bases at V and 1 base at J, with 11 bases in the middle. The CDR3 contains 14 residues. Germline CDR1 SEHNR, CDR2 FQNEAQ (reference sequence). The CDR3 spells CASSLPGHNYGYTF. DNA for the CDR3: TGTGCCAGCAGCCTTCCTGGACATAACTATGGCTACACCTTC.

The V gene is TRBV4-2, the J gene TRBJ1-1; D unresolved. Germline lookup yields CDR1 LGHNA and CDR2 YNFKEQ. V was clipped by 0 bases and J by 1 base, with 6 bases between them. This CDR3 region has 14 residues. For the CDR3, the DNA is TGTGCCAGCAGCCAAGATCGGGAGAACACTGAAGCTTTCTTT. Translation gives CASSQDRENTEAFF.

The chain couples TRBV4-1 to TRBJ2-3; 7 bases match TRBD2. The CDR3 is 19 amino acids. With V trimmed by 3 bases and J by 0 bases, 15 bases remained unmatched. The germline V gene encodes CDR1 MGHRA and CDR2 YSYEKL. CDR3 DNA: TGCGCCAGCAGCCAGGGACCCGGGACTACCGGGTATAGCACAGATACGCAGTATTTT. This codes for CASSQGPGTTGYSTDTQYF.

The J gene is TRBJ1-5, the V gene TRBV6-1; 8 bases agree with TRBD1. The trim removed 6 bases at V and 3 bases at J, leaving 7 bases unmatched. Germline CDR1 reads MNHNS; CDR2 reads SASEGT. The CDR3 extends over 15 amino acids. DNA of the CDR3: TGTGCCAGCAGAGAACTTCAGGGGGCCAATCAGCCCCAGCATTTT. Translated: CASRELQGANQPQHF.

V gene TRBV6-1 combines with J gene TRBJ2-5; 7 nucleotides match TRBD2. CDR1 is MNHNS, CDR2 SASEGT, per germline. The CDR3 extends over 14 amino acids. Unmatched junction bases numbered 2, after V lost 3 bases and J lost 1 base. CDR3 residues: CASSEWGGQETQYF. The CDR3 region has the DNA TGTGCCAGCAGTGAGTGGGGGGGCCAAGAGACCCAGTACTTC.

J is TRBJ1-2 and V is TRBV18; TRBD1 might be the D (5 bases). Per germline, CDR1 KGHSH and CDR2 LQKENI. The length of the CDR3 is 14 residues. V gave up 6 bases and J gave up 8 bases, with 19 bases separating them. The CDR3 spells CASSPGGGAEGYTF. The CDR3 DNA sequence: TGTGCCAGCTCCCCGGGAGGAGGGGCGGAGGGCTACACCTTC.

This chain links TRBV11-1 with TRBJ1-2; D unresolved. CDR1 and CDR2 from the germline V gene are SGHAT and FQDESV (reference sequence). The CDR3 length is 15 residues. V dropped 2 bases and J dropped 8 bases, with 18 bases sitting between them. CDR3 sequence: CASSLSQGRPDGYTF. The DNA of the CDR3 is TGTGCCAGCAGCTTAAGTCAAGGCAGGCCAGACGGCTACACCTTC.

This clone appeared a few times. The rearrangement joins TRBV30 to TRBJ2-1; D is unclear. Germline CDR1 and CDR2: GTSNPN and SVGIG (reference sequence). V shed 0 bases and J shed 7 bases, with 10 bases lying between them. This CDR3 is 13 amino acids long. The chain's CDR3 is CAWSVMVGNEQFF. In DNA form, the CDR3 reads TGTGCCTGGAGTGTAATGGTCGGGAATGAGCAGTTCTTC. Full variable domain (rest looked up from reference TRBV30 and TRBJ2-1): SQTIHQWPATLVQPVGSPLSLECTVEGTSNPNLYWYRQAAGRGLQLLFYSVGIGQISSEVPQNLSASRPQDRQFILSSKKLLLSDSGFYLCAWSVMVGNEQFFGPGTRLTVL.

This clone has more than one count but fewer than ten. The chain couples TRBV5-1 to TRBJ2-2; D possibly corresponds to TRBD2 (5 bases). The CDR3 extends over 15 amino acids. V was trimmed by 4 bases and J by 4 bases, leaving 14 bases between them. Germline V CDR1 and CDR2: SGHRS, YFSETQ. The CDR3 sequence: CASSQSRRTTGELFF. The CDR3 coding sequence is TGCGCCAGCAGCCAATCACGGAGGACCACCGGGGAGCTGTTTTTT.

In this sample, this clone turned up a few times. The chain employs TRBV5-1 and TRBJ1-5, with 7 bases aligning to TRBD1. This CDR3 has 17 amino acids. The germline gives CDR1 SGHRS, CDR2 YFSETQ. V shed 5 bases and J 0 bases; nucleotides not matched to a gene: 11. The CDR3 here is CASSFGQVQYSNQPQHF. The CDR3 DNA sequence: TGCGCCAGCAGTTTCGGACAGGTGCAATATAGCAATCAGCCCCAGCATTTT.

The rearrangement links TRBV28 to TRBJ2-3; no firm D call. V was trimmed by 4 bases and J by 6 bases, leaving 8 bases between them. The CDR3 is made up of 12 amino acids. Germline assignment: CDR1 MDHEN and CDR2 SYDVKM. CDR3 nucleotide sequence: TGTGCCAGCAGTTCCAGCGCGGATACGCAGTATTTT. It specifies CASSSSADTQYF. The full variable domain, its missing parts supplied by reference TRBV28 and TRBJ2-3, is DVKVTQSSRYLVKRTGEKVFLECVQDMDHENMFWYRQDPGLGLRLIYFSYDVKMKEKGDIPEGYSVSREKKERFSLILESASTNQTSMYLCASSSSADTQYFGPGTRLTVL.

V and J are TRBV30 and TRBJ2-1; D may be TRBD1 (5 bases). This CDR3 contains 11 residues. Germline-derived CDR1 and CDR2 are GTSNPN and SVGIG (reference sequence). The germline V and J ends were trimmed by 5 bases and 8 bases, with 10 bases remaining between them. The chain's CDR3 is CAWGRGDEQFF. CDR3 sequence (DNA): TGTGCCTGGGGTAGGGGTGATGAGCAGTTCTTC.

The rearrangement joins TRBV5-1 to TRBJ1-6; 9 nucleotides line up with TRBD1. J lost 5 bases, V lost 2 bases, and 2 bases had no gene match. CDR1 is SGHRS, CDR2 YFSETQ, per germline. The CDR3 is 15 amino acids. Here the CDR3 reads CASSFRDRDNSPLHF. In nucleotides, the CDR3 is TGCGCCAGCAGCTTCCGGGACAGGGATAATTCACCCCTCCACTTT.

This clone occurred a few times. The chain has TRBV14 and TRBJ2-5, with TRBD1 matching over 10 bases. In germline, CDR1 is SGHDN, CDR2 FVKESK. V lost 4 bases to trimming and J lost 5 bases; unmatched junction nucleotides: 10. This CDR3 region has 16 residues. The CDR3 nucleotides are TGTGCCAGCAGCCCTCGGGGACAGGGGTCCGAGGAGACCCAGTACTTC. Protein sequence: CASSPRGQGSEETQYF.

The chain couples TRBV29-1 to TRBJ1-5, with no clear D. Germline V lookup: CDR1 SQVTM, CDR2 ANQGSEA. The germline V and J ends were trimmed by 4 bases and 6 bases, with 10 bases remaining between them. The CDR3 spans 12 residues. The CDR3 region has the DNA TGCAGCGTTGTTGAGACGGGTCAGCCCCAGCATTTT. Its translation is CSVVETGQPQHF.

This chain's CDR3 is CASSLDQLDRGMEKLFF. The CDR3 DNA reads TGTGCCAGCAGCTTAGATCAATTAGACCGGGGAATGGAAAAACTGTTTTTT. The chain has TRBV11-2 and TRBJ1-4; no clear D. Germline CDR1 SGHAT, CDR2 FQNNGV. The CDR3 is 17 amino acids. V was trimmed by 0 bases and J by 8 bases, leaving 19 bases between them.

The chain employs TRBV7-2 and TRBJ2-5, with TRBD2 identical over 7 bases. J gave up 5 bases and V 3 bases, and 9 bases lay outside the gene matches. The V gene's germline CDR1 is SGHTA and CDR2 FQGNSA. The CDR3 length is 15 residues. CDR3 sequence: CASSFQRGPRETQYF. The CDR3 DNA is TGTGCCAGCAGCTTCCAGCGGGGTCCGCGGGAGACCCAGTACTTC.

This chain's CDR3 is CASSQRGGHNEQFF. The CDR3 nucleotides are TGTGCCAGTAGTCAGCGGGGGGGCCACAATGAGCAGTTCTTC. The chain recombines TRBV19 with TRBJ2-1; 10 bases are shared with TRBD2. The CDR3 totals 14 residues. Germline CDR1 reads LNHDA; CDR2 reads SQIVND (reference sequence). After removal of 5 bases from V and 5 bases from J, the junction contained 3 bases not matched to a gene.

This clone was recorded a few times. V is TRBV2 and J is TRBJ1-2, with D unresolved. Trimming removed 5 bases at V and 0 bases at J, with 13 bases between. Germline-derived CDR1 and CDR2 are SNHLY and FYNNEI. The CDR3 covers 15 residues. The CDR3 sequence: CASSPGGGANYGYTF. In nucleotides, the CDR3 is TGTGCCAGCAGTCCCGGCGGCGGGGCTAACTATGGCTACACCTTC.

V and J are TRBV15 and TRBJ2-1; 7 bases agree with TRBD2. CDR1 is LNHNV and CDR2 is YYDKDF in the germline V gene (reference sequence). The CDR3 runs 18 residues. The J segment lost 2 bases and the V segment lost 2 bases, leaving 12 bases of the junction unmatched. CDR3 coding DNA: TGTGCCACCAGCAGAAATCGGGGAGATGCGGGGGCCTACAATGAGCAGTTCTTC. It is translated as CATSRNRGDAGAYNEQFF.

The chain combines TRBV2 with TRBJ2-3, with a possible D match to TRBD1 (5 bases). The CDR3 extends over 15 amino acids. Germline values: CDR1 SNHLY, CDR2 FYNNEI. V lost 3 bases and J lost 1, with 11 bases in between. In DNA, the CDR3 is TGTGCCAGCAGTGAGGACATATTAGGCACAGATACGCAGTATTTT. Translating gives CASSEDILGTDTQYF.

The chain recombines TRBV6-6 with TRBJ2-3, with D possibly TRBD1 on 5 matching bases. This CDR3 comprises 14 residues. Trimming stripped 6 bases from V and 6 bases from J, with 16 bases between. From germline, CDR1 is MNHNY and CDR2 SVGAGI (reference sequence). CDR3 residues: CASSIQDRRDTQYF. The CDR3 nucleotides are TGTGCCAGCAGCATACAGGACCGAAGGGATACGCAGTATTTT.

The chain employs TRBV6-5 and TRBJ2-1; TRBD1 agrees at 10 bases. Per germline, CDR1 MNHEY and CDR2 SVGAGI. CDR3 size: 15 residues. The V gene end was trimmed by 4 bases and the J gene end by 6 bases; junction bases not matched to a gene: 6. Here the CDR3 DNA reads TGTGCCAGCAGTTCTGGGACAGGGGTACCCAATGAGCAGTTCTTC. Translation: CASSSGTGVPNEQFF.

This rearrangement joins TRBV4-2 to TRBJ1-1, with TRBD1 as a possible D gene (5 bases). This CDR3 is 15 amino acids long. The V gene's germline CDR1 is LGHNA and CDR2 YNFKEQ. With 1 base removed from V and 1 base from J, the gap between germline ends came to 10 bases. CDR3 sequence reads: CASSQVKQENTEAFF. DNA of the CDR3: TGTGCCAGCAGCCAAGTAAAACAGGAGAACACTGAAGCTTTCTTT.